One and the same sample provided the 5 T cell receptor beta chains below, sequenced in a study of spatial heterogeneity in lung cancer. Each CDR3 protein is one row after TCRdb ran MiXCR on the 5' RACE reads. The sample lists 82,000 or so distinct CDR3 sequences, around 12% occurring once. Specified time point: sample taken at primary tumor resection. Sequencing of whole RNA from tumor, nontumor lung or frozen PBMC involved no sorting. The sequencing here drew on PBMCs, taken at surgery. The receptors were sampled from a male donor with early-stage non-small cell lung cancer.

The CDR3 region has the DNA TGTGCCAGCCCTTTAGAACAGTTTAATGAAAAACTGTTTTTT. Its translation: CASPLEQFNEKLFF. The V gene is TRBV21-1, the J gene TRBJ1-4. TRBV21-1 is a pseudogene locus. The length of the CDR3 is 14 residues.

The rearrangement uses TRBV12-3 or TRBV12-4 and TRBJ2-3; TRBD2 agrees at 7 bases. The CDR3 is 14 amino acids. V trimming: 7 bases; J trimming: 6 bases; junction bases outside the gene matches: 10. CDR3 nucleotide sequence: TGTGCCAGCACCTTAGGGACTATATCGGATACGCAGTATTTT. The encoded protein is CASTLGTISDTQYF.

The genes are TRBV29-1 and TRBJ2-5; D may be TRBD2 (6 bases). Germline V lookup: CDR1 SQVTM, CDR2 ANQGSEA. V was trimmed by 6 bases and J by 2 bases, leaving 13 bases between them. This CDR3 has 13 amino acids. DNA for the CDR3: TGCAGCGTGGGGGACTGGGAGCAAGAGACCCAGTACTTC. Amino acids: CSVGDWEQETQYF.

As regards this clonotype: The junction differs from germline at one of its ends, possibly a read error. CDR3 bases: TGTGCCAGCAGCCTCTCGACAGGGACCGGGGAGCTGTTTTTT. It is translated as CASSLSTGTGELFF. The chain couples TRBV4-1 to TRBJ2-2, with 7 bases lining up with TRBD1. Germline V gene data show CDR1 as MGHRA and CDR2 as YSYEKL. The CDR3 covers 14 residues.

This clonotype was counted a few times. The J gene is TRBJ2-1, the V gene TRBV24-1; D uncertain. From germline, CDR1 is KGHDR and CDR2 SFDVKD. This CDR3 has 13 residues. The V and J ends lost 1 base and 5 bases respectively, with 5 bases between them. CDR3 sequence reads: CATSDFPDNEQFF. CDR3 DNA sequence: TGTGCCACCAGTGATTTCCCCGACAATGAGCAGTTCTTC.